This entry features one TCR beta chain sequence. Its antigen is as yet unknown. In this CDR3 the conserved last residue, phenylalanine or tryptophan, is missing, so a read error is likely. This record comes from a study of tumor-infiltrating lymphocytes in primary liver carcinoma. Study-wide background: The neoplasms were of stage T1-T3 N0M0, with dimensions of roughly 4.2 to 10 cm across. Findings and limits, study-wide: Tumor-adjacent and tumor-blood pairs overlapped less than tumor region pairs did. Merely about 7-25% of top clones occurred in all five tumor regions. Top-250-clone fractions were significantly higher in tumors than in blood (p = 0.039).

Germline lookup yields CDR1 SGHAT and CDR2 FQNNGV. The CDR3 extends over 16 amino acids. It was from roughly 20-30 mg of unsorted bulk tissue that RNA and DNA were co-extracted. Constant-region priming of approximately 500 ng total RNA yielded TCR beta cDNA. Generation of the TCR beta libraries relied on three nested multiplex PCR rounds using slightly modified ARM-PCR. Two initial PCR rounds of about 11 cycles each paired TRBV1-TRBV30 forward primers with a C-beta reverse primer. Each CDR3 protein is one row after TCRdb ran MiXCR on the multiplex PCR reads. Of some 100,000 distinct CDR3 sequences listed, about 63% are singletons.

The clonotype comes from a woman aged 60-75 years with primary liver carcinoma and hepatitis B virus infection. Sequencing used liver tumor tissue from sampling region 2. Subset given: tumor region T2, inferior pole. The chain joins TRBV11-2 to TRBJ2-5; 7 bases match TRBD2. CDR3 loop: CASSPYGGRTRETQYL. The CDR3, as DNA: TGTGCAAGCAGCCCCTATGGCGGGAGAACACGAGAGACCCAGTACTTA.